Sequencing of this TCR beta chain was carried out in a study of T cells in Graves' hyperthyroidism and ophthalmopathy. This clonotype was detected a few times. Amplified TCR beta CDR3 regions derived from RNA transcripts. TCR CDR3 regions were first amplified by RT-PCR with HTBI primers. TCRdb re-called the multiplex PCR reads through MiXCR, storing one row per CDR3 protein. The sample has 500,000 to 650,000 distinct CDR3 sequences; 20% are singletons. Trimming removed 0 bases at V and 6 bases at J, with 2 bases between. The CDR3 is 11 residues long. Germline V gene sequence: CDR1 MNHEY, CDR2 SVGAGI. Those patients with uncontrolled infection, other autoimmune disease, pregnancy or lactation were excluded.

The source is a man aged 40-50 years with Graves' ophthalmopathy. Sequenced input: blood. The genes are TRBV6-5 and TRBJ1-1; D gene ambiguous. CDR3 residues: CASSYSAEAFF. Here the CDR3 DNA reads TGTGCCAGCAGTTACTCGGCTGAAGCTTTCTTT.